The rows below give T cell receptor beta chains drawn from one sample of a study of cytomegalovirus exposure and HLA in healthy donors. Clones were read by immunoSEQ multiplex PCR, and TCRdb kept only the in-frame ones, dropping some. The sample contains about 130,000 clones, around 72% of which appear only once. The sequenced sample consisted of PBMCs. The receptor source for this set is a woman aged 18-30 years in good health and CMV-seronegative. Both conserved end residues are part of each CDR3. The D gene is left open where the match is weak. Expanded clones are given a class, and other clones once, few, many or no size at all.

v_gene,d_gene,j_gene,abundance,CDR3nt,CDR3aa
TRBV4-1,TRBD2,TRBJ2-5,.,TGCGCCAGCAGCCCGCGGGGGGCGGGAGCTCAAGAGACCCAGTACTTC,CASSPRGAGAQETQYF
TRBV5-1,.,TRBJ2-3,few,TGCGCCAGCAGCACCAGACTAGAGGGGCGCACAGATACGCAGTATTTT,CASSTRLEGRTDTQYF
TRBV5-1,TRBD2,TRBJ2-3,few,TGCGCCAGCAGCTCACTAGCGGCCCGGGAGGATACGCAGTATTTT,CASSSLAAREDTQYF
TRBV29-1,.,TRBJ1-4,.,TGCAGCGTTGAAGGGTACGGTGAAAAACTGTTTTTT,CSVEGYGEKLFF
TRBV7-2,TRBD2,TRBJ2-7,.,TGTGCCAGCAGCCTAGCGGGAGGCCAGGGTGAGCAGTACTTC,CASSLAGGQGEQYF
TRBV6-1,TRBD2,TRBJ2-7,.,TGTGCCAGCAGTGAAGAGCTAGCGGGAGGTAACGAGCAGTACTTC,CASSEELAGGNEQYF
TRBV29-1,TRBD1,TRBJ1-2,.,TGCAGCGTTGAATTCAGACAGGGGAGTGGCTACACCTTC,CSVEFRQGSGYTF
TRBV4-1,.,TRBJ2-1,few,TGCGCCAGCAGCTTCCGGGACTCGGTGGAGCAGTTCTTC,CASSFRDSVEQFF
TRBV29-1,TRBD1,TRBJ1-1,few,TGCAGCGTGTTACAGGGGGGTGAAGCTTTCTTT,CSVLQGGEAFF
TRBV6-4,.,TRBJ1-2,few,TGTGCCAGCAGTGACAATACAGTAAACTTCTATGGCTACACCTTC,CASSDNTVNFYGYTF
TRBV19,TRBD1,TRBJ1-4,once,TGTGCCAGTACCCCGGACAGGGTAGGAGTAGAAAAACTGTTTTTT,CASTPDRVGVEKLFF
TRBV5-4,TRBD2,TRBJ2-6,.,TGTGCCAGCAGCTTTCACACTAGCGGGAGAACGGGGGCCAACGTCCTGACTTTC,CASSFHTSGRTGANVLTF
TRBV18,TRBD1,TRBJ2-7,.,TGTGCCAGCTCACCACCGGGGACAGGGGGCGACGAGCAGTACTTC,CASSPPGTGGDEQYF
TRBV4-2,TRBD1,TRBJ2-7,.,TGTGCCAGCAGCCCTGGACAGGGGAGCAGCTCCTACGAGCAGTACTTC,CASSPGQGSSSYEQYF
TRBV25-1,TRBD1,TRBJ2-7,.,TGTGCCAGCAGTGACCGTGACAGGGGTAACTTGGCTAACGAGCAGTACTTC,CASSDRDRGNLANEQYF
TRBV6-5,.,TRBJ2-5,.,TGTGCCAGCAGTTACGGGGGCCCGGAGACCCAGTACTTC,CASSYGGPETQYF
TRBV2,.,TRBJ1-1,.,TGTGCCAGCAGTGAAACCCCTAACACAGGGAGATCGGCTTTCTTT,CASSETPNTGRSAFF
TRBV7-9,TRBD1,TRBJ1-1,few,TGTGCCAGCAGCGGAAGGGGGCGTACTGAAGCTTTCTTT,CASSGRGRTEAFF
TRBV9,.,TRBJ1-2,.,TGTGCCAGCAGCGTAGGAACGGTTGAGTCTGGCTACACCTTC,CASSVGTVESGYTF
TRBV2,TRBD2,TRBJ2-1,.,TGTGCCAGCGGGGGACTAGCGGGAGGGATCGATGAGCAGTTCTTC,CASGGLAGGIDEQFF
TRBV6-5,.,TRBJ2-7,once,TGTGCCAGCAGTTATCGGGAGTCTTCCGAGCAGTACTTC,CASSYRESSEQYF
TRBV13,TRBD1,TRBJ1-2,few,TGTGCCAGCAGCTTAGCCGGACAGGGAGGATCCGTTGGCTACACCTTC,CASSLAGQGGSVGYTF
TRBV6-1,.,TRBJ1-5,.,TGTGCCAGCAGTTCCGTCTCCGATCAGCCCCAGCATTTT,CASSSVSDQPQHF
TRBV23-1,.,TRBJ1-1,.,TGCGCCAGCAGTCAATCCCAGAACACTGAAGCTTTCTTT,CASSQSQNTEAFF
TRBV13,TRBD1,TRBJ1-1,few,TGTGCCAGCAGCACCCGGACAGGGGCGACGAACACTGAAGCTTTCTTT,CASSTRTGATNTEAFF
TRBV6-5,TRBD2,TRBJ2-7,.,TGTGCCAGCAGTTACTCGTGGTCCGGGGAGGGCTACGAGCAGTACTTC,CASSYSWSGEGYEQYF
TRBV4-1,TRBD2,TRBJ2-7,.,TGCGCCAGCAGCCAAGGGGGAGGGACCCCCTACGAGCAGTACTTC,CASSQGGGTPYEQYF
TRBV29-1,.,TRBJ2-1,.,TGCAGCGTTGAAATGGGGGGCAATGAGCAGTTCTTC,CSVEMGGNEQFF
TRBV29-1,.,TRBJ2-1,.,TGCAGCGTTGACGGATGGGAAGGAGGTGAGCAGTTCTTC,CSVDGWEGGEQFF
TRBV10-3,.,TRBJ1-1,.,TGTGCCATCATGACAAGTTTGAACACTGAAGCTTTCTTT,CAIMTSLNTEAFF
TRBV27,.,TRBJ1-1,once,TGTGCCAGTTGGGGAGGTGAAGCTTTCTTT,CASWGGEAFF
TRBV7-8,.,TRBJ2-3,.,TGTGCCAGCAGCTTTCGCGCTCGCACAGATACGCAGTATTTT,CASSFRARTDTQYF
TRBV6-1,.,TRBJ1-2,.,TGTGCCAGCAGTGAATTCGGGCTCGGTACAGGGGGCTACACCTTC,CASSEFGLGTGGYTF
TRBV6-1,.,TRBJ2-2,.,TGTGCCAGCAGTGAAGTGGGAAGCGGCACCGGGGAGCTGTTTTTT,CASSEVGSGTGELFF
TRBV12-5,.,TRBJ2-4,.,TGTGCTAGTGCCACCGGGTCCACGGTCAACATTCAGTACTTC,CASATGSTVNIQYF
TRBV6-5,.,TRBJ1-1,.,TGTGCCAGCAGTCCTATGATCAGGGGAAACACTGAAGCTTTCTTT,CASSPMIRGNTEAFF
TRBV30,.,TRBJ1-3,.,TGTGCCTGGAGCGGAGGAGGCACCATATATTTT,CAWSGGGTIYF
TRBV5-1,.,TRBJ2-7,once,TGCGCCAGCAGCCTCCTACAGGGAACAGCCTACGAGCAGTACTTC,CASSLLQGTAYEQYF
TRBV7-2,.,TRBJ1-3,.,TGTGCCAGCAGCTCCGAGGCCAGCATCGGATCTGGAAACACCATATATTTT,CASSSEASIGSGNTIYF
TRBV19,.,TRBJ2-1,.,TGTGCCAGTAGTATCCGTCGGCGGGAATACAATGAGCAGTTCTTC,CASSIRRREYNEQFF
TRBV5-1,.,TRBJ1-1,.,TGCGCCAGCTCCCCAGAGCAGGGAACTGAAGCTTTCTTT,CASSPEQGTEAFF
TRBV6-6,.,TRBJ1-2,.,TGTGCCAGCAGCCAAATTACACCTTTCTATGGCTACACCTTC,CASSQITPFYGYTF
TRBV6-1,TRBD1,TRBJ1-5,.,TGTGCCAGCAGTCAAACACCGGACAGGGCTCAGCCCCAGCATTTT,CASSQTPDRAQPQHF
TRBV6-6,.,TRBJ2-1,once,TGTGCCAGCAATAGAGGGATGGCAGTCAATGAGCAGTTCTTC,CASNRGMAVNEQFF
TRBV15,.,TRBJ2-2,.,TGTGCCACCAGCAGAGATCACAGGACCGGGGAGCTGTTTTTT,CATSRDHRTGELFF
TRBV5-1,TRBD1,TRBJ1-1,.,TGCGCCAGCAGCTTGGAGACAGGGGATGAAGCTTTCTTT,CASSLETGDEAFF
TRBV30,TRBD2,TRBJ2-7,few,TGTGCCTGGAGTGGTATAGCGGGAGGCGAGCAGTACTTC,CAWSGIAGGEQYF
TRBV5-1,TRBD2,TRBJ2-7,.,TGCGCCAGCAGCCCCCTGACTAGCGGGAGCTCCTACGAGCAGTACTTC,CASSPLTSGSSYEQYF
TRBV10-3,.,TRBJ2-1,.,TGTGCCATCAGTGAGTCAAGGGGAAATGAGCAGTTCTTC,CAISESRGNEQFF
TRBV6-1,TRBD1,TRBJ2-6,once,TGTGCCAGCAGTGAGGGACAGATTAAATCTGGGGCCAACGTCCTGACTTTC,CASSEGQIKSGANVLTF
TRBV18,TRBD1,TRBJ1-3,.,TGTGCCAGCTCGCCCAACAGGGGGGACACCATATATTTT,CASSPNRGDTIYF
TRBV9,.,TRBJ2-3,once,TGTGCCAGCAGCCCGAGGGGGGGGCAGATTTCAGATACGCAGTATTTT,CASSPRGGQISDTQYF
TRBV7-9,TRBD1,TRBJ1-2,.,TGTGCCAGCAGGGGCAGGGGGCCCTCTAACTATGGCTACACCTTC,CASRGRGPSNYGYTF
TRBV20-1,.,TRBJ2-1,few,TGCAGTGCTAGAGGCACCGGGAAGCAGTTCTTC,CSARGTGKQFF
TRBV7-9,TRBD2,TRBJ2-5,.,TGTGCCAGCAGGTTAGCGGGAGGGCCAGAGACCCAGTACTTC,CASRLAGGPETQYF